This is a list of T cell receptor beta chains from one sample in a study of human T cells and chemical hapten exposure. TCRdb independently ran MiXCR on the RACE reads; one entry per CDR3 protein. The sample shows around 42,000 distinct CDR3 sequences, about 3.5% of them seen only once. The sample here was whole blood, taken in connection with sensitization to the hapten diphenylcyclopropenone (DPC). Receptor source: a man between 35 and 55 years old with alopecia areata. Some clones in this sample may be carry-over from other donors' samples. Both conserved end residues are part of each CDR3. The D gene is left open where the match is weak. A row's size may be missing; if present it is once, few, many or a size class.

D gene	clone size	V gene	J gene	CDR3 protein	CDR3 DNA
TRBD1	.	TRBV19	TRBJ2-7	CASSWDRDEQYF	TGTGCCAGTAGTTGGGACAGGGACGAGCAGTACTTC
.	many	TRBV5-1	TRBJ1-1	CASSLFLGLGTEAFF	TGCGCCAGCAGCTTGTTTCTGGGGTTGGGCACTGAAGCTTTCTTT
.	many	TRBV3-1	TRBJ1-5	CASSQETGQPQHF	TGTGCCAGCAGCCAAGAGACAGGTCAGCCCCAGCATTTT
.	few	TRBV7-3	TRBJ1-1	CASSLKGDTEAFF	TGTGCCAGCAGCTTAAAGGGAGACACTGAAGCTTTCTTT
.	many	TRBV5-5	TRBJ2-4	CASSPPTGIAKNIQYF	TGTGCCAGCAGCCCCCCGACAGGTATAGCCAAAAACATTCAGTACTTC
.	few	TRBV12-3/TRBV12-4	TRBJ2-7	CASSRLSLTYEQYF	TGTGCCAGCAGTCGACTGAGCTTAACCTACGAGCAGTACTTC
.	once	TRBV3-1	TRBJ2-3	CASGMGADTQYF	TGTGCCAGCGGGATGGGGGCAGATACGCAGTATTTT
TRBD2	many	TRBV19	TRBJ2-5	CASSTGTSGPQETQYF	TGTGCCAGTAGTACCGGGACTAGCGGGCCTCAAGAGACCCAGTACTTC
TRBD2	many	TRBV20-1	TRBJ2-5	CSSRLAGSAQETQYF	TGCAGTTCCCGACTAGCAGGGTCGGCACAAGAGACCCAGTACTTC
TRBD1	many	TRBV12-3/TRBV12-4	TRBJ2-7	CASSPGQGAPYEQYF	TGTGCCAGCAGTCCGGGACAGGGAGCCCCCTACGAGCAGTACTTC
.	many	TRBV12-3/TRBV12-4	TRBJ2-5	CASSPQAGQETQYF	TGTGCCAGCAGTCCCCAGGCGGGCCAAGAGACCCAGTACTTC
.	many	TRBV11-2	TRBJ2-7	CASSLGPNSPYEQYF	TGTGCCAGCAGCCTGGGACCCAATAGCCCCTACGAGCAGTACTTC
TRBD1	few	TRBV18	TRBJ1-1	CASSPARGSDTEAFF	TGTGCCAGCTCACCGGCCAGGGGGTCGGACACTGAAGCTTTCTTT
.	many	TRBV7-9	TRBJ1-1	CASSPPLGRPNGAFF	TGTGCCAGCAGCCCTCCGTTGGGTCGACCCAACGGGGCTTTCTTT
TRBD2	many	TRBV5-4	TRBJ2-3	CASSLGIAGGGTQYF	TGTGCCAGCAGCTTGGGTATAGCGGGCGGAGGTACGCAGTATTTT
.	many	TRBV3-1	TRBJ2-1	CASSQDRDNEQFF	TGTGCCAGCAGCCAAGATAGGGACAATGAGCAGTTCTTC
.	many	TRBV6-5	TRBJ2-1	CASRNGRGQYNEQFF	TGTGCCAGCAGAAACGGGAGGGGGCAATACAATGAGCAGTTCTTC
.	few	TRBV6-5	TRBJ1-1	CASSYSTGLLTEAFF	TGTGCCAGCAGTTACTCGACAGGTTTGTTGACTGAAGCTTTCTTT
.	many	TRBV12-3/TRBV12-4	TRBJ1-2	CASSNGQGGYTF	TGTGCCAGCAGTAATGGACAAGGCGGCTACACCTTC
TRBD1	many	TRBV6-5	TRBJ2-7	CASKRGTAAYEQYF	TGTGCCAGCAAGAGAGGGACAGCTGCCTACGAGCAGTACTTC
TRBD1	many	TRBV6-5	TRBJ2-5	CASRRPGGGETQYF	TGTGCCAGCCGACGTCCAGGGGGCGGGGAGACCCAGTACTTC
.	many	TRBV18	TRBJ2-7	CASSPAAAQYEQYF	TGTGCCAGCTCACCTGCGGCGGCCCAATACGAGCAGTACTTC
.	few	TRBV28	TRBJ2-1	CASRMGAGDYNEQFF	TGTGCCAGCAGGATGGGGGCAGGGGACTACAATGAGCAGTTCTTC
.	many	TRBV5-1	TRBJ1-2	CASSLGTANNYGYTF	TGCGCCAGCAGCTTGGGGACAGCTAATAACTATGGCTACACCTTC
.	many	TRBV27	TRBJ2-3	CASSPLWQRSEDTQYF	TGTGCCAGCAGTCCGCTATGGCAAAGGTCTGAAGATACGCAGTATTTT
.	many	TRBV3-1	TRBJ2-7	CASSQAAVTYEQYF	TGTGCCAGCAGCCAAGCCGCGGTTACGTACGAGCAGTACTTC
TRBD1	many	TRBV28	TRBJ1-1	CASSPRGPKMEAFF	TGTGCCAGCAGCCCCAGGGGGCCCAAGATGGAGGCTTTCTTT
.	few	TRBV30	TRBJ2-2	CAWSVSFGTGELFF	TGTGCCTGGAGTGTAAGCTTCGGCACCGGGGAGCTGTTTTTT
.	many	TRBV10-3	TRBJ2-7	CATSRVDEQYF	TGTGCCACCAGCCGGGTTGACGAGCAGTACTTC